Shown below are 8 T cell receptor beta chains from a single sample sequenced in a study of graft-versus-host responses after intestinal transplantation. Their antigens are not known. Libraries were prepared by immunoSEQ multiplex PCR; TCRdb keeps only in-frame clonotypes and omits some of them. The repertoire has about 85,000 clones, approximately 90% of them found once; the top ten carry 7% to 8.5%. Specimen: unstimulated CD8+ T cells sorted from spleen or lymph node cells, collected before transplant. The receptors were gathered from a human donor who was the organ donor for an intestinal transplant.

The V gene is TRBV20-1, the J gene TRBJ2-1; no firm D call. Between the trimmed V and J ends, which lost 7 bases and 14 bases, there was a span of 9 bases. CDR1 is DFQATT and CDR2 is SNEGSKA in the germline V gene (reference sequence). The CDR3 runs 8 residues. The CDR3 sequence: CSVFNKFF. The CDR3 DNA sequence: TGCAGTGTGTTCAACAAGTTCTTC.

This chain joins TRBV5-4 and TRBJ2-3; no clear D gene. V lost 3 bases to trimming and J lost 4 bases, with 6 bases between them. The CDR3 contains 12 residues. Per germline, CDR1 SGHNT and CDR2 YYREEE (reference sequence). CDR3 in amino acids: CASSSPPDTQYF. The CDR3 DNA follows: TGTGCCAGCAGCTCGCCCCCAGATACGCAGTATTTT.

CDR3 protein: CASLPRLADPYNEQFF. For the CDR3, the DNA is TGTGCCAGTTTACCCCGACTAGCGGATCCCTACAATGAGCAGTTCTTC. V gene TRBV19 combines with J gene TRBJ2-1; 9 bases are a match to TRBD2. Per the germline V gene, CDR1 is LNHDA and CDR2 is SQIVND (reference sequence). This CDR3 is 16 amino acids long. The J segment lost 2 bases and the V segment lost 8 bases, leaving 10 bases of the junction unmatched.

The chain employs TRBV2 and TRBJ2-1; 8 bases line up with TRBD2. The J segment lost 3 bases and the V segment lost 9 bases, leaving 4 bases of the junction unmatched. Per the germline V gene, CDR1 is SNHLY and CDR2 is FYNNEI. The CDR3 totals 13 residues. This CDR3 is CASGLAGYNEQFF. CDR3 nucleotide sequence: TGTGCCAGTGGACTAGCAGGCTACAATGAGCAGTTCTTC.

The CDR3 region is CASSLPRVGLLTDTQYF. CDR3 coding DNA: TGTGCCAGCAGCCTCCCCCGGGTGGGACTTCTCACAGATACGCAGTATTTT. The chain uses TRBV7-2 and TRBJ2-3, with a tentative D call TRBD2 (6 bases). The CDR3 covers 17 residues. Trimming cost V 5 bases and J 2 bases, with 20 bases left between them. The germline V gene has CDR1 SGHTA and CDR2 FQGNSA.

The V call is TRBV6-1, the J call TRBJ1-2, with TRBD1 as a possible D gene (6 bases). The CDR3 contains 13 residues. The germline V gene has CDR1 MNHNS and CDR2 SASEGT. V was clipped by 6 bases and J by 8 bases, with 16 bases between them. DNA for the CDR3: TGTGCCAGCAGCCCGGGACACCTTCAGGGCTACACCTTC. Translation: CASSPGHLQGYTF.

The chain joins TRBV28 to TRBJ2-2; D tentatively reads TRBD1 or TRBD2 (5 bases each). The V gene lost 1 base and the J gene lost 7 bases, with 28 bases spanning the gap. This CDR3 comprises 20 residues. The germline V gene has CDR1 MDHEN and CDR2 SYDVKM. CDR3 amino acids: CASSLSVGLKGTVLGGELFF. DNA of the CDR3: TGTGCCAGCAGTTTATCTGTGGGTCTGAAGGGGACGGTGCTTGGCGGGGAGCTGTTTTTT.

The chain has TRBV11-3 and TRBJ2-7; 7 nucleotides align to TRBD1. The germline V gene encodes CDR1 SGHNT and CDR2 YENEEA. CDR3 length equals 14 residues. V gave up 5 bases and J gave up 3 bases; unmatched junction bases: 7. The CDR3 sequence is CASSARDRDYEQYF. DNA for the CDR3: TGTGCCAGCAGCGCCCGGGACAGAGACTACGAGCAGTACTTC.